This TCR beta chain was identified during a study of CD8 T cells in Susac syndrome. The trim removed 10 bases at V and 2 bases at J, leaving 5 bases unmatched. The CDR3 covers 13 residues. CDR1 SNHLY and CDR2 FYNNEI come from the germline V gene. The RNA input was 0.5 to 1 ug, and it was reverse transcribed with random hexamers. TCRdb redid the calling of the immunoSEQ multiplex PCR reads with MiXCR, one entry per CDR3 protein. This sample has approximately 120,000 distinct CDR3 sequences, with 85% to 95% found just once. The TCR was taken from a human donor in good health. V gene TRBV2 combines with J gene TRBJ1-2; 9 nucleotides line up with TRBD1. Material: CD8+ T cells from PBMCs. CDR3 DNA sequence: TGTGCCACCCCCGGGACAGGGAACTATGGCTACACCTTC. Translation gives CATPGTGNYGYTF.